The sequence of this T cell receptor (beta chain) was determined in a study of identical twins. The study's findings and limits: While abundant cord blood beta clonotypes carried fewer insertions, memory repertoires showed no such pattern.

A note on this clonotype: As yet, its antigen is unknown.

From the 5' RACE reads, TCRdb called clonotypes with MiXCR, one entry per CDR3 protein. Of around 340,000 distinct CDR3 sequences listed, 9% are singletons. This CDR3 spans 14 amino acids. Trimming took 11 bases from V and 3 from J; bases not matched to a gene: 13. Germline V gene lookup returns CDR1 WSHSY and CDR2 SAAADI. Sequenced: naive T cells sorted from blood. This TCR was sampled from a woman in her fifties or sixties in good health. The chain recombines TRBV10-2 with TRBJ2-7, with 7 bases matching TRBD1. The CDR3: CARKKTGLHYEQYV. CDR3 DNA: TGCGCCCGAAAAAAGACAGGGCTGCACTACGAGCAGTACGTC.